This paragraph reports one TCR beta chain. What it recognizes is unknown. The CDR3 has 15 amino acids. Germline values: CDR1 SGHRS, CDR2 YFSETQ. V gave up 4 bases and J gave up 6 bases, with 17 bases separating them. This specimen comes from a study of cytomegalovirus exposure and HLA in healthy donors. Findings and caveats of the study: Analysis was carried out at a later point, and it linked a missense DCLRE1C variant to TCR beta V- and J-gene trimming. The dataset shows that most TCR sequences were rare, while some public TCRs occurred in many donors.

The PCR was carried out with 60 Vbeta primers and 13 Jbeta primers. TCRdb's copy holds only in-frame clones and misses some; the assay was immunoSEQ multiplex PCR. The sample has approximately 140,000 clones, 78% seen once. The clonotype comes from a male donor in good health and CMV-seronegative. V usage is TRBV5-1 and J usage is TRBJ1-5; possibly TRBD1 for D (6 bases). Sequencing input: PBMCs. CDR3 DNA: TGCGCCAGCAGCCAGAACCCAGGGGAAGGTCAGCCCCAGCATTTT. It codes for CASSQNPGEGQPQHF.